A selection of T cell receptor beta chains follows, all from one sample in a study of blood T cells in healthy people across ages. One entry per CDR3 protein results from TCRdb running MiXCR on the 5' RACE reads. Of fewer than 950,000 distinct CDR3 sequences listed, approximately 55% were seen once; the top ten hold under 50%. The source material was blood. These receptors originate from a man at least 80 years old in good health. CDR3s include the opening cysteine and the closing phenylalanine or tryptophan. D genes are given only for firm matches. Some rows have no size entry. The others give once, few or many, or a class for an expanded clone.

J gene: TRBJ2-7; V gene: TRBV29-1; D gene: NA; clone size: NA; CDR3 DNA: TGCAGCGTTGAAGAGGGGTTCGAGCAGTACTTC; CDR3 protein: CSVEEGFEQYF
J gene: TRBJ1-2; V gene: TRBV10-3; D gene: NA; clone size: NA; CDR3 DNA: TGTGCCATCAGTGACCTCGGGGGTTATGGCTACACCTTC; CDR3 protein: CAISDLGGYGYTF
J gene: TRBJ2-3; V gene: TRBV4-2; D gene: TRBD2; clone size: NA; CDR3 DNA: TGTGCCAGCAGCCAAGGTCGTGCCGGGGGGGGCACAGATACGCAGTATTTT; CDR3 protein: CASSQGRAGGGTDTQYF
J gene: TRBJ2-2; V gene: TRBV4-2; D gene: NA; clone size: NA; CDR3 DNA: TGTGCCAGCAGCCAAGAAGAGGCCACCGGGGAGCTGTTTTTT; CDR3 protein: CASSQEEATGELFF
J gene: TRBJ2-1; V gene: TRBV15; D gene: TRBD2; clone size: NA; CDR3 DNA: TGTGCCACCAGCAGAGGGGCTAGCGGGATAGGTGAGCAGTTCTTC; CDR3 protein: CATSRGASGIGEQFF
J gene: TRBJ2-7; V gene: TRBV7-9; D gene: NA; clone size: NA; CDR3 DNA: TGTGCCAGCAGCTCCCGGACAGAGCAGTACTTC; CDR3 protein: CASSSRTEQYF
J gene: TRBJ2-2; V gene: TRBV28; D gene: TRBD1; clone size: NA; CDR3 DNA: TGTGCCAGCAGCTTGACAGGGGACCGCACCGGGGAGCTGTTTTTT; CDR3 protein: CASSLTGDRTGELFF
J gene: TRBJ2-7; V gene: TRBV7-2; D gene: NA; clone size: NA; CDR3 DNA: TGTGCCAGCAGCCCCGAAAGGTTATACGAGCAGTACTTC; CDR3 protein: CASSPERLYEQYF
J gene: TRBJ2-5; V gene: TRBV5-1; D gene: NA; clone size: few; CDR3 DNA: TGCGCCAGCAGCCTTAGGGGGACGGTCCAAGAGACCCAGTACTTC; CDR3 protein: CASSLRGTVQETQYF
J gene: TRBJ2-3; V gene: TRBV6-5; D gene: TRBD1; clone size: NA; CDR3 DNA: TGTGCCAGCAGTTATGGGACAGCGAGCACAGATACGCAGTATTTT; CDR3 protein: CASSYGTASTDTQYF
J gene: TRBJ2-7; V gene: TRBV12-3/TRBV12-4; D gene: NA; clone size: few; CDR3 DNA: TGTGCCAGCAGTTTGGTTTCGGATTACGAGCAGTACTTC; CDR3 protein: CASSLVSDYEQYF
J gene: TRBJ2-3; V gene: TRBV9; D gene: NA; clone size: few; CDR3 DNA: TGTGCCAGCAGCGTAGGAGGGATTGGTGGAGATACGCAGTATTTT; CDR3 protein: CASSVGGIGGDTQYF
J gene: TRBJ1-6; V gene: TRBV6-1; D gene: NA; clone size: few; CDR3 DNA: TGTGCCAGCACCCCAGTGGCGGGGTATAATTCACCCCTCCACTTT; CDR3 protein: CASTPVAGYNSPLHF
J gene: TRBJ1-1; V gene: TRBV29-1; D gene: NA; clone size: once; CDR3 DNA: TGCAGCGTTGAAGCCCCCCACAGACCGAACACTGAAGCTTTCTTT; CDR3 protein: CSVEAPHRPNTEAFF
J gene: TRBJ2-7; V gene: TRBV2; D gene: NA; clone size: few; CDR3 DNA: TGTGCCAGCAGTGACCACCAGGTACAGCAGTACTTC; CDR3 protein: CASSDHQVQQYF
J gene: TRBJ2-5; V gene: TRBV7-9; D gene: TRBD1; clone size: NA; CDR3 DNA: TGTGCCAGCAGCCGGACAGGGTTGGGGCAAGAGACCCAGTACTTC; CDR3 protein: CASSRTGLGQETQYF
J gene: TRBJ1-1; V gene: TRBV12-3/TRBV12-4; D gene: TRBD1; clone size: NA; CDR3 DNA: TGTGCCAGCAGTTGGACACAGGGGACCACTGAAGCTTTCTTT; CDR3 protein: CASSWTQGTTEAFF
J gene: TRBJ2-7; V gene: TRBV6-5; D gene: NA; clone size: NA; CDR3 DNA: TGTGCCAGCAGTTACTCGTCCAGCTACGAGCAGTACTTC; CDR3 protein: CASSYSSSYEQYF
J gene: TRBJ2-7; V gene: TRBV9; D gene: TRBD2; clone size: NA; CDR3 DNA: TGTGCCAGCAGCGTAAACGGAGGCCTTGGACTAGCGGGAGACGAGCAGTACTTC; CDR3 protein: CASSVNGGLGLAGDEQYF
J gene: TRBJ2-3; V gene: TRBV6-2/TRBV6-3; D gene: NA; clone size: once; CDR3 DNA: TGTGCCAGCAGTTACTCTTCTAGCAGGAGGGTCACAGATACGCAGTATTTT; CDR3 protein: CASSYSSSRRVTDTQYF
J gene: TRBJ2-1; V gene: TRBV3-1; D gene: NA; clone size: few; CDR3 DNA: TGTGCCAGCAGCCGGGTCGTCTCGTACAATGAGCAGTTCTTC; CDR3 protein: CASSRVVSYNEQFF
J gene: TRBJ2-7; V gene: TRBV28; D gene: NA; clone size: NA; CDR3 DNA: TGTGCCAGCAATCGACCCCGGGGCGGCTTCTCCTACGAGCAGTACTTC; CDR3 protein: CASNRPRGGFSYEQYF
J gene: TRBJ2-3; V gene: TRBV11-2; D gene: TRBD2; clone size: NA; CDR3 DNA: TGTGCCAGCAGCTTAGCCCTAGCGGGATATAGCACAGATACGCAGTATTTT; CDR3 protein: CASSLALAGYSTDTQYF
J gene: TRBJ2-1; V gene: TRBV20-1; D gene: TRBD2; clone size: NA; CDR3 DNA: TGCAGTGCCGCCGGGGGACTAGCGGGAAGGTATGAGCAGTTCTTC; CDR3 protein: CSAAGGLAGRYEQFF
J gene: TRBJ1-2; V gene: TRBV25-1; D gene: TRBD1; clone size: NA; CDR3 DNA: TGTGCCAGCAGTGAAGCCGGGACAGACTATGGCTACACCTTC; CDR3 protein: CASSEAGTDYGYTF
J gene: TRBJ2-7; V gene: TRBV18; D gene: TRBD2; clone size: NA; CDR3 DNA: TGTGCCAGCTCACCGGAGCGGGGGACCTACGAGCAGTACTTC; CDR3 protein: CASSPERGTYEQYF
J gene: TRBJ2-5; V gene: TRBV11-2; D gene: TRBD1; clone size: NA; CDR3 DNA: TGTGCCAGCAGCCCCCGGACAGGGGGAATATACCAAGAGACCCAGTACTTC; CDR3 protein: CASSPRTGGIYQETQYF
J gene: TRBJ2-7; V gene: TRBV20-1; D gene: TRBD1; clone size: few; CDR3 DNA: TGCAGTGCTAGAGCGGGACAGTGGCACGAGCAGTACTTC; CDR3 protein: CSARAGQWHEQYF
J gene: TRBJ1-2; V gene: TRBV15; D gene: NA; clone size: NA; CDR3 DNA: TGTGCCACCAGCAGAGTGGGGGAGGCGAATGGCTACACCTTC; CDR3 protein: CATSRVGEANGYTF
J gene: TRBJ2-7; V gene: TRBV24-1; D gene: NA; clone size: NA; CDR3 DNA: TGTGCCACCAGTGATGCTTCAGGGGATTCGACCTACGAGCAGTACTTC; CDR3 protein: CATSDASGDSTYEQYF
J gene: TRBJ2-2; V gene: TRBV20-1; D gene: TRBD2; clone size: NA; CDR3 DNA: TGCAGTGCTAGAGTTCCGCGGACTAGCGGAAGTAACACCGGGGAGCTGTTTTTT; CDR3 protein: CSARVPRTSGSNTGELFF
J gene: TRBJ2-7; V gene: TRBV9; D gene: TRBD2; clone size: NA; CDR3 DNA: TGTGCCAGCAGCGGCCCCGGGCGGGAGGTCTACGAGCAGTACTTC; CDR3 protein: CASSGPGREVYEQYF
J gene: TRBJ2-3; V gene: TRBV20-1; D gene: NA; clone size: few; CDR3 DNA: TGCAGTGCCCCACCCACAAGCGGGTGGGGAGATACGCAGTATTTT; CDR3 protein: CSAPPTSGWGDTQYF
J gene: TRBJ2-1; V gene: TRBV7-9; D gene: NA; clone size: NA; CDR3 DNA: TGTGCCAGCAGCCCCTCCCCTGTTCGGCGGGTAAACAATGAGCAGTTCTTC; CDR3 protein: CASSPSPVRRVNNEQFF